The clone carrying this TCR beta chain was seen only a few times. The time point was: sample taken at primary tumor resection. Tumor, nontumor lung or frozen PBMC supplied whole RNA, sequenced without sorting. These data are taken from a study of spatial heterogeneity in lung cancer. Each CDR3 protein is one row after TCRdb ran MiXCR on the 5' RACE reads. The repertoire has tens of thousands of distinct CDR3 sequences, over 5.5% of them found once; the top ten carry roughly 3%. Sequenced material: PBMCs, taken at surgery. This TCR was recovered from a female donor with early-stage non-small cell lung cancer.

The CDR3 loop is CSGGKGNEQYF. The CDR3 region has the DNA TGCAGTGGGGGGAAAGGAAACGAGCAGTACTTC. The chain is built from TRBV29-1 and TRBJ2-7; TRBD2 might be the D (6 bases). The CDR3 runs 11 residues. The germline V gene encodes CDR1 SQVTM and CDR2 ANQGSEA.